The subject of this entry is one TCR beta chain. The data belong to a study of blood T cell repertoires in COVID-19. In the study overall: T cells, B-cell-depleted T cells, or PBMCs supplied cDNA or gDNA.

Germline V gene lookup returns CDR1 SGDLS and CDR2 YYNGEE. The ends were cut back, 0 bases at V and 2 bases at J, with 9 bases in the middle. The CDR3 extends over 16 amino acids. Sequencing used immunoSEQ multiplex PCR; TCRdb keeps in-frame clones, though not all of them. The sample has 300,000 to 350,000 clones, about 87% seen once. The chain has TRBV9 and TRBJ2-6; D is unresolved. The sequence came from a man aged 25-40 years who had recovered from COVID-19. Sequenced sample: PBMCs or T cells enriched from blood (not recorded which). CDR3 DNA sequence: TGTGCCAGCAGCGTAGCTACGCTTACTGGGGCCAACGTCCTGACTTTC. This translates into CASSVATLTGANVLTF.